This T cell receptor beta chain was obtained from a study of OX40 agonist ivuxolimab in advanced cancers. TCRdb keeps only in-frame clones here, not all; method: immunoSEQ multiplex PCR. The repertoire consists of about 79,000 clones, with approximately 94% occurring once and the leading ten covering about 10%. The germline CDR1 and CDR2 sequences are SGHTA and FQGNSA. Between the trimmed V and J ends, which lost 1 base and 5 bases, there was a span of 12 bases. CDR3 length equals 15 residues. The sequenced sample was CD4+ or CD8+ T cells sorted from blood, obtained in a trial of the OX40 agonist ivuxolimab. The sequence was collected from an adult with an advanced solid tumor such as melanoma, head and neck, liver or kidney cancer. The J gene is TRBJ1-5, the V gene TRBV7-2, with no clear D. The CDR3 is CASSLGAGDDQPQHF. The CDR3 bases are TGTGCCAGCAGCTTAGGGGCGGGAGACGATCAGCCCCAGCATTTT.